This T cell receptor (beta chain) appears in the sequencing data of a study of vaccination effects on CD4 cells after COVID-19. As concerns this clone: Its antigen is unknown.

Some clones are missing from TCRdb's copy, which holds only in-frame ones; the method was immunoSEQ multiplex PCR. The table includes tens of thousands of clones, 65% to 75% detected once. Study-level results: Nearly all vaccine-induced clones in healthy recipients recognized only SARS-CoV-2.

Prior to sequencing, the ViraFEST assay stimulated PBMC with viral peptide pools, which expanded the antigen-specific CD4+ T cells. Culture proceeded for nine to ten days, and CD4+ T cells were then isolated. Prior SARS-CoV-2 infection was absent in the vaccine recipients, as shown by negative nucleocapsid antibodies. The authors exchanged half the medium for IL-2 medium on days 3 and 7. This CDR3 region has 13 residues. The V segment lost 7 bases and the J segment 6 bases; nucleotides outside the gene matches: 8. Germline values: CDR1 SGHRS, CDR2 YFSETQ. The origin of this receptor is a human donor who received a COVID-19 vaccine. The sequences come from CD4+ T cells from PBMCs cultured with SARS-CoV-2 spike peptides, collected before COVID-19 vaccination. The chain joins TRBV5-1 to TRBJ2-3; 7 nucleotides match TRBD1. In DNA form, the CDR3 reads TGCGCCAGCTTTGAGGGGGCCAGGGATACGCAGTATTTT. This codes for CASFEGARDTQYF.